This TCR beta chain was recorded in a study of T cell responses to AZD1222 COVID-19 vaccine. The method was immunoSEQ multiplex PCR; TCRdb's version includes in-frame clones alone and lacks a portion of them. The sample has just under 150,000 clones; about nine tenths are singletons. Study outcomes and limitations: When two AZD1222 doses had been given, Spike-specific TCR breadth and depth rose. Among AZD1222 vaccinees, only six were seropositive at baseline. The peak T cell response came first, and repertoires were sampled only after it. Females outnumbered males among donors, who were mostly white British; clonal diversity was possibly underestimated.

The V gene's germline CDR1 is SGDLS and CDR2 YYNGEE. The CDR3 runs to 15 residues. Trimming took 6 bases from V and 4 from J; bases not matched to a gene: 6. This clone was found once. The antigen is not known. The receptor was isolated from an adult who received the AZD1222 COVID-19 vaccine. V gene TRBV9 combines with J gene TRBJ2-2, with 10 bases fitting TRBD2. The sample in question was peripheral blood, obtained 28 days after the second AZD1222 dose. CDR3 bases: TGTGCCAGCACCCCCCTAGCGGGAGTCACCGGGGAGCTGTTTTTT. Residues: CASTPLAGVTGELFF.